A single sample is the source of the 20 T cell receptor beta chains below, sequenced in a study of control samples from healthy donors and cancer patients (dated by TCRdb to about 2020). The receptor library was made with the immunoSEQ multiplex PCR assay. Imported from immuneACCESS, the table was reduced by TCRdb to in-frame sequences with V and J called. These copies leave out some clones; in studies compared against another copy, an unresolved V gene accounts for under half, and the cause of the remainder is not known. The sample contains 150,000 to 200,000 clones, roughly 94% of them found a single time. 14% of the sample is in the top ten clones. The specimen sequenced was PBMCs. These receptors all stem from a man aged 55-75 years with colorectal cancer.

V is TRBV6-5 and J is TRBJ1-6; D is ambiguous. Deletions cut 0 bases from V and 8 bases from J, with 11 bases between. Per germline, CDR1 MNHEY and CDR2 SVGAGI. The CDR3 runs to 15 residues. The CDR3: CASSYSDRVDSPLHF. Here the CDR3 DNA reads TGTGCCAGCAGTTACTCAGATAGGGTGGATTCACCCCTCCACTTT.

DNA of the CDR3: TGTGCCAGCAGCTTGGATATAGCGGGGGGCCTATCCACAGATACGCAGTATTTT. It codes for CASSLDIAGGLSTDTQYF. The chain combines TRBV5-4 with TRBJ2-3; the match to TRBD2 covers 10 bases. The CDR3 is 18 residues long. V lost 0 bases to trimming and J lost 2 bases; unmatched junction nucleotides: 9. Germline V CDR1 and CDR2: SGHNT, YYREEE (reference sequence).

The J gene is TRBJ1-2, the V gene TRBV10-3; tentatively, D is TRBD1 (6 bases). This CDR3 contains 15 residues. Germline V lookup: CDR1 ENHRY, CDR2 SYGVKD. V dropped 4 bases and J dropped 5 bases, with 17 bases sitting between them. The CDR3 protein is CAISAPTGTGYGYTF. The DNA for the CDR3 is TGTGCCATCAGTGCCCCCACAGGGACGGGGTATGGCTACACCTTC.

The rearrangement links TRBV5-1 to TRBJ1-1; D is unclear. V was clipped by 0 bases and J by 1 base, with 10 bases between them. Germline values: CDR1 SGHRS, CDR2 YFSETQ. There are 15 residues in the CDR3. CDR3 nucleotides: TGCGCCAGCAGCTTGGCCCCCGGTCAGAACACTGAAGCTTTCTTT. This gives the protein CASSLAPGQNTEAFF.

The J gene is TRBJ1-2, the V gene TRBV6-5; D is unclear. Trimming pared 4 bases from V and 6 bases from J, leaving 12 bases between. The CDR3 runs to 13 residues. Germline V gene sequence: CDR1 MNHEY, CDR2 SVGAGI. The CDR3 DNA is TGTGCCAGCAGTTCCGGGATGGCCGATGGCTACACCTTC. Protein product: CASSSGMADGYTF.

The genes are TRBV7-2 and TRBJ2-7; 8 nucleotides line up with TRBD1. CDR3 size: 15 residues. CDR1 SGHTA and CDR2 FQGNSA come from the germline V gene. J was trimmed by 2 bases and V by 1 base; bases with no gene match: 4. CDR3 sequence: CASSLDGTGAYEQYF. The DNA of the CDR3 is TGTGCCAGCAGCTTAGACGGGACAGGAGCCTACGAGCAGTACTTC.

The chain recombines TRBV6-5 with TRBJ1-2, with D possibly being TRBD1 (5 bases). The CDR3 is 13 amino acids. V dropped 7 bases and J dropped 8 bases, with 17 bases sitting between them. Germline lookup yields CDR1 MNHEY and CDR2 SVGAGI. The CDR3 DNA follows: TGTGCCAGCATCCAAGGGCAGGGAGGCGGCTACACCTTC. This sequence encodes CASIQGQGGGYTF.

The chain joins TRBV6-2 or TRBV6-3 to TRBJ2-5; D not certain. Germline CDR1 MNHEY, CDR2 SVGEGT. Trimming shortened V by 6 bases and J by 1 base, and 6 bases separated the two germline ends. This CDR3 comprises 12 residues. Written as DNA, the CDR3 is TGTGCCAGCAGCCCCTCCCAAGAGACCCAGTACTTC. As protein: CASSPSQETQYF.

In its sample, this clone was seen once. The rearrangement joins TRBV11-2 to TRBJ1-2; D gene ambiguous. Germline assignment: CDR1 SGHAT and CDR2 FQNNGV. Trimming stripped 5 bases from V and 4 bases from J, with 11 bases between. The CDR3 runs 13 residues. The CDR3 region has the DNA TGTGCCAGCAGCCAGTCAAGTTCCTATGGCTACACCTTC. As protein: CASSQSSSYGYTF.

V is TRBV24-1 and J is TRBJ2-6, with D perhaps being TRBD1 or TRBD2 (5 bases each). The CDR3 sequence is 14 residues long. Per germline, CDR1 KGHDR and CDR2 SFDVKD. The ends were cut back, 5 bases at V and 2 bases at J, with 6 bases in the middle. CDR3 sequence (DNA): TGTGCCACCAGTGGAGGGGCTGGGGCCAACGTCCTGACTTTC. Its protein is CATSGGAGANVLTF.

The rearrangement links TRBV5-1 to TRBJ1-4, with D uncertain. V lost 7 bases and J 1 base, leaving 11 bases between the germline ends. CDR1 SGHRS and CDR2 YFSETQ come from the germline V gene. The length of the CDR3 is 14 residues. For the CDR3, the DNA is TGCGCCAGCCGAGAAGGTATAACTAATGAAAAACTGTTTTTT. This sequence encodes CASREGITNEKLFF.

The chain employs TRBV19 and TRBJ2-3; 10 bases match TRBD2. Germline V gene lookup returns CDR1 LNHDA and CDR2 SQIVND (reference sequence). The CDR3 consists of 15 residues. V shed 4 bases, J shed 4 bases, and the junction held 5 bases outside the gene matches. CDR3 region: CASSTYSGGSDTQYF. The DNA for the CDR3 is TGTGCCAGTAGTACCTATAGCGGGGGGTCAGATACGCAGTATTTT. The variable domain in full, completed from reference TRBV19 and TRBJ2-3, reads DGGITQSPKYLFRKEGQNVTLSCEQNLNHDAMYWYRQDPGQGLRLIYYSQIVNDFQKGDIAEGYSVSREKKESFPLTVTSAQKNPTAFYLCASSTYSGGSDTQYFGPGTRLTVL.

The gene calls are TRBV5-4 and TRBJ2-7; 11 bases line up with TRBD1. Trimming cost V 4 bases and J 7 bases; bases outside gene matches: 7. CDR3 size: 14 residues. Looked up from germline, CDR1 is SGHNT and CDR2 is YYREEE (reference sequence). CDR3 sequence: CASSVDRGRREQYF. In DNA, the CDR3 is TGTGCCAGCAGCGTGGACAGGGGGCGGCGGGAGCAGTACTTC.

As for this clone: Sequence at one end of the junction differs from germline and may be a read error. This chain uses TRBV6-2 or TRBV6-3 with TRBJ2-7; D is unclear. From germline, CDR1 is MNHEY and CDR2 SVGEGT. The CDR3 has 11 residues. CDR3 loop: CASSDSYEQYF. The DNA for the CDR3 is TGTGCCAGCAGTGACTCCTACGAGCAGTACTTC.

This clone was seen once. A junction end diverges from the germline sequence, so it may reflect a read error. The V call is TRBV27, the J call TRBJ2-7; 12 bases fit TRBD1. Germline CDR1 and CDR2: MNHEY and SMNVEV (reference sequence). The CDR3 length is 13 residues. CDR3 region: CASSPGTGGGWDF. For the CDR3, the DNA is TGTGCCAGCAGTCCGGGGACAGGGGGCGGCTGGGACTTC.

The CDR3 DNA reads as TGTGCCAGTCTACAGGGGGTATTGGACACTGAAGCTTTCTTT. This gives the protein CASLQGVLDTEAFF. J is TRBJ1-1 and V is TRBV6-5; 8 bases map to TRBD1. There are 14 residues in the CDR3. Unmatched junction bases numbered 9, after V lost 9 bases and J lost 3 bases. Germline CDR1 and CDR2: MNHEY and SVGAGI.

The chain uses TRBV6-1 and TRBJ2-3; 13 bases map to TRBD2. This CDR3 region has 16 residues. Per germline, CDR1 MNHNS and CDR2 SASEGT. J was trimmed by 2 bases and V by 4 bases; bases with no gene match: 3. The chain's CDR3 is CASSAGTSGVTDTQYF. The CDR3 DNA sequence: TGTGCCAGCAGTGCCGGGACTAGCGGGGTCACAGATACGCAGTATTTT.

Only one count was recorded for this clone. This chain links TRBV7-2 with TRBJ2-3; 7 positions agree with TRBD2. Germline CDR1 is SGHTA and CDR2 is FQGNSA. The ends lost 1 base at V and 3 bases at J; junction bases unmatched: 7. This CDR3 has 16 amino acids. The CDR3 loop is CASSLEAGDFTDTQYF. The DNA of the CDR3 is TGTGCCAGCAGCTTAGAGGCGGGGGACTTTACAGATACGCAGTATTTT.

Turning to this clone: This CDR3 is also generated by other DNA sequences in the sample. The chain is built from TRBV27 and TRBJ1-5; the D is unclear. Germline V gene sequence: CDR1 MNHEY, CDR2 SMNVEV (reference sequence). This CDR3 spans 13 amino acids. V was trimmed by 1 base and J by 1 base, leaving 2 bases between them. DNA of the CDR3: TGTGCCAGCAGTTTATTCAGCAATCAGCCCCAGCATTTT. It yields the protein CASSLFSNQPQHF.

The chain joins TRBV19 to TRBJ1-5; 10 bases line up with TRBD1. CDR1 is LNHDA and CDR2 is SQIVND in the germline V gene (reference sequence). There are 13 residues in the CDR3. V shed 7 bases and J 7 bases; nucleotides not matched to a gene: 4. The CDR3 spells CASKGTGDQPQHF. The CDR3 DNA reads TGTGCCAGTAAGGGGACAGGGGACCAGCCCCAGCATTTT.